Following are 5 T cell receptor beta chains from one sample sequenced in a study of spatial heterogeneity in lung cancer (dated 2019 in TCRdb). The antigens of these receptors remain unknown. The library came from 5' RACE. Instrument used: NextSeq 500. The public sequencing data were trimmed at Q25 with fastp and processed into clonotypes with MiXCR by TCRdb, which kept only in-frame beta chains. All rows with the same CDR3 protein become a single entry with the most common DNA and genes. For this sample the table gives about 20,000 distinct CDR3 sequences, of which less than 20% were detected only once. The ten largest clones capture more than 30% of the sample. The sample's time point, from its label and the paper: sample taken at primary tumor resection. The paper's findings and limits, for the study overall: The number of expanded intratumoral alpha and beta TCRs correlated with the tumor nonsynonymous mutation count.

The sample was lung tumor tissue, taken at surgery. The receptor set was obtained from a female donor with early-stage non-small cell lung cancer.

This clonotype was found many times. The J gene is TRBJ2-1, the V gene TRBV6-6, with TRBD2 matching 7 bases. Germline trimming cut 2 bases from V and 6 bases from J; bases unmatched to any gene: 1. Per the germline V gene, CDR1 is MNHNY and CDR2 is SVGAGI (reference sequence). This CDR3 contains 13 residues. The CDR3 protein is CASSYGGGNEQFF. CDR3 DNA sequence: TGTGCCAGCAGTTACGGGGGGGGCAATGAGCAGTTCTTC.

This clonotype was detected a few times. The chain recombines TRBV5-6 with TRBJ2-1; 10 nucleotides align to TRBD1. Per the germline V gene, CDR1 is SGHDT and CDR2 is YYEEEE. V lost 3 bases to trimming and J lost 6 bases; unmatched junction nucleotides: 9. The CDR3 runs to 16 residues. CDR3 region: CASSSIPRDRGNEQFF. Written as DNA, the CDR3 is TGTGCCAGCAGCTCAATTCCCCGGGACAGGGGCAATGAGCAGTTCTTC.

This clonotype was counted between two and nine times. The gene calls are TRBV7-2 and TRBJ2-1; 12 nucleotides line up with TRBD2. J was trimmed by 4 bases and V by 1 base; bases with no gene match: 5. The CDR3 consists of 17 residues. Per germline, CDR1 SGHTA and CDR2 FQGNSA. CDR3 sequence (DNA): TGTGCCAGCAGCTTAGTTGTCCTAGCGGGAGGGTACAATGAGCAGTTCTTC. Its translation: CASSLVVLAGGYNEQFF.

This clonotype was found many times. This chain connects TRBV2 to TRBJ2-3; 9 nucleotides align to TRBD1. Germline V gene sequence: CDR1 SNHLY, CDR2 FYNNEI. With 10 bases clipped from V and 4 bases from J, the junction kept 15 bases outside the gene matches. The CDR3 covers 16 residues. The CDR3 DNA reads TGTGCCACCCCTCTAGGGGACAGGGTCGACGCAGATACGCAGTATTTT. Its protein is CATPLGDRVDADTQYF. The entire variable domain, with the rest obtained from reference TRBV2 and TRBJ2-3, is as follows: EPEVTQTPSHQVTQMGQEVILRCVPISNHLYFYWYRQILGQKVEFLVSFYNNEISEKSEIFDDQFSVERPDGSNFTLKIRSTKLEDSAMYFCATPLGDRVDADTQYFGPGTRLTVL.

By sample fraction, this clonotype is medium-sized. V gene TRBV29-1 combines with J gene TRBJ2-2; D is unresolved. Between the trimmed V and J ends, which lost 3 bases and 9 bases, there was a span of 11 bases. Germline loops: CDR1 SQVTM, CDR2 ANQGSEA. This CDR3 contains 12 residues. CDR3 in DNA: TGCAGCGTTGAGGTACGGCCCCGGGAGCTGTTTTTT. This codes for CSVEVRPRELFF.